This TCR beta chain came from a study of T cell changes during pregnancy in multiple sclerosis. Produced via immunoSEQ multiplex PCR; TCRdb's table is partial and in-frame only. The table includes tens of thousands of clones, roughly nine tenths detected once. The V gene's germline CDR1 is MNHNY and CDR2 SVGAGI (reference sequence). The CDR3 is 14 amino acids. Trimming took 6 bases from V and 1 from J, leaving 12 bases between them. The sequencing here drew on CD8+ T cells from peripheral blood mononuclear cells, taken before pregnancy. The chain employs TRBV6-6 and TRBJ1-1; D remains ambiguous. The TCR was taken from a female donor with multiple sclerosis, enrolled in a pregnancy study. CDR3 region: CASSPGLENTEAFF. The CDR3 DNA is TGTGCCAGCAGCCCCGGACTGGAGAACACTGAAGCTTTCTTT.